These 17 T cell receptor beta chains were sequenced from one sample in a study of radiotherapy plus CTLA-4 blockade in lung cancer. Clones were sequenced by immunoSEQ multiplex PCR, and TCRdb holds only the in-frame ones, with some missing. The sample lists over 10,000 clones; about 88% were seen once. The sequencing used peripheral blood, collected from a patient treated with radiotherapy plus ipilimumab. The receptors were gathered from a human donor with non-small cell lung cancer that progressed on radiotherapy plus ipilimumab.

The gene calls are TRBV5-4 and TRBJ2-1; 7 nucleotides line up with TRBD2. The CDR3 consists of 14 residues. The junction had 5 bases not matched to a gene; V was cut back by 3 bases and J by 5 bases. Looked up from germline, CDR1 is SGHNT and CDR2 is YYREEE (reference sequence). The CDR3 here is CASSWGGDNNEQFF. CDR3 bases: TGTGCCAGCAGCTGGGGAGGGGATAACAATGAGCAGTTCTTC.

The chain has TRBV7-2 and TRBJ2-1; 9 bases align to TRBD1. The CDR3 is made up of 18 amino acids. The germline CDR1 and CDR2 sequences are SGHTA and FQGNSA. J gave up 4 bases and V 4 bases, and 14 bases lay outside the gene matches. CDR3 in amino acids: CASSSLPGQGPMYNEQFF. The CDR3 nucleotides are TGTGCCAGCAGCTCCCTTCCGGGACAGGGCCCCATGTACAATGAGCAGTTCTTC.

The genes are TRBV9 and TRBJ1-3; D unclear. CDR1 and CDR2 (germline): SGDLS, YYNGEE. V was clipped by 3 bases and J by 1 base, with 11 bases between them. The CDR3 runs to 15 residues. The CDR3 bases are TGTGCCAGCAGCGCCGCCGGAGGGTCTGGAAACACCATATATTTT. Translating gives CASSAAGGSGNTIYF.

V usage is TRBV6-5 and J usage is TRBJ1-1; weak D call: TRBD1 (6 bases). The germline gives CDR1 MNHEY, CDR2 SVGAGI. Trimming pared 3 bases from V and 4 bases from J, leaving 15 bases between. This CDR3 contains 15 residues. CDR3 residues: CASSYNGGRSTEAFF. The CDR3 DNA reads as TGTGCCAGCAGTTATAACGGGGGGCGTTCCACTGAAGCTTTCTTT.

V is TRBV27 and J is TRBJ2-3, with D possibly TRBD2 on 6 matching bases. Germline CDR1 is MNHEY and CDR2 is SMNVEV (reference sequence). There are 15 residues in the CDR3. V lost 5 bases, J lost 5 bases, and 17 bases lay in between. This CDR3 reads CASSTGGDPRDTQYF. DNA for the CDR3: TGTGCCAGCAGTACGGGCGGGGATCCGAGAGATACGCAGTATTTT.

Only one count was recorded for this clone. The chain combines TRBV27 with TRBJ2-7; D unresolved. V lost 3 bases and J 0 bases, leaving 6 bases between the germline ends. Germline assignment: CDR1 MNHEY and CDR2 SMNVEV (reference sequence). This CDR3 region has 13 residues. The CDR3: CASSFGYSYEQYF. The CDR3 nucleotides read TGTGCCAGCAGTTTCGGGTACTCCTACGAGCAGTACTTC.

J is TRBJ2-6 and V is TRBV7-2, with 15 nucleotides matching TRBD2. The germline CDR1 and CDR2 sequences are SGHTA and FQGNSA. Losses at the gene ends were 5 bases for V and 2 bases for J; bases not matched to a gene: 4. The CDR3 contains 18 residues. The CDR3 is CASSGGLAGGTGANVLTF. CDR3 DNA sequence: TGTGCCAGCAGCGGGGGACTAGCGGGGGGCACTGGGGCCAACGTCCTGACTTTC.

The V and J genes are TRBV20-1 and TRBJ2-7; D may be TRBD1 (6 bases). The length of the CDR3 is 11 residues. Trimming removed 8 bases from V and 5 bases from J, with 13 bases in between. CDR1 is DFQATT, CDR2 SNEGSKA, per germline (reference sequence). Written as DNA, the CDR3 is TGCAGTCAGGGGTGGGGCCACGAGCAGTACTTC. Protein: CSQGWGHEQYF.

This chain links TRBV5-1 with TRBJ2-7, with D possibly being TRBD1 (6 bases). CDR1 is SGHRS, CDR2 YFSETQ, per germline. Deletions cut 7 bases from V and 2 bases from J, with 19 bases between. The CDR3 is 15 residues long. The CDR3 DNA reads TGCGCCAGCGCCCCCCGGCAGGGGACCGCCTACGAGCAGTACTTC. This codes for CASAPRQGTAYEQYF.

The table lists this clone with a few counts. In DNA form, the CDR3 reads TGTGCCAGCAGTTTGGGGGCCTATAGCGAGCAGTACTTC. This encodes CASSLGAYSEQYF. This sequence joins TRBV27 and TRBJ2-7; TRBD1 might be the D (6 bases). Germline V CDR1 and CDR2: MNHEY, SMNVEV (reference sequence). Trimming cost V 3 bases and J 6 bases, with 12 bases left between them. CDR3 length: 13 amino acids.

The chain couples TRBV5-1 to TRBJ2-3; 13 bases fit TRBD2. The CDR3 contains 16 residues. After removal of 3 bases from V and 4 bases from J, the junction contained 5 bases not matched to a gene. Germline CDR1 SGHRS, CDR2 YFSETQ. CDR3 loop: CASSSLAGGQSDTQYF. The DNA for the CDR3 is TGCGCCAGCAGCTCACTAGCGGGGGGGCAATCAGATACGCAGTATTTT. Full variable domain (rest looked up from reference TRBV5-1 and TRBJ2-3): KAGVTQTPRYLIKTRGQQVTLSCSPISGHRSVSWYQQTPGQGLQFLFEYFSETQRNKGNFPGRFSGRQFSNSRSEMNVSTLELGDSALYLCASSSLAGGQSDTQYFGPGTRLTVL.

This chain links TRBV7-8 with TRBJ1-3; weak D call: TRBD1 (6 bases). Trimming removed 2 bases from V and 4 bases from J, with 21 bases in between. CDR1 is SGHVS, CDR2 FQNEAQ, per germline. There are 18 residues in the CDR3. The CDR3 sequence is CASSLSPSPGTRGNTIYF. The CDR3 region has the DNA TGTGCCAGCAGCTTATCCCCCTCCCCCGGGACACGAGGAAACACCATATATTTT.

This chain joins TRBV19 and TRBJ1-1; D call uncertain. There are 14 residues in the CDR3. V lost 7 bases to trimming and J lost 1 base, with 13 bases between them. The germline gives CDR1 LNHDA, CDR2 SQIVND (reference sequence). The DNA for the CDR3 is TGTGCCAGTAAGGCAGAATTCGCGAACACTGAAGCTTTCTTT. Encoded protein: CASKAEFANTEAFF. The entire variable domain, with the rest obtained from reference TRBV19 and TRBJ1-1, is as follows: DGGITQSPKYLFRKEGQNVTLSCEQNLNHDAMYWYRQDPGQGLRLIYYSQIVNDFQKGDIAEGYSVSREKKESFPLTVTSAQKNPTAFYLCASKAEFANTEAFFGQGTRLTVV.

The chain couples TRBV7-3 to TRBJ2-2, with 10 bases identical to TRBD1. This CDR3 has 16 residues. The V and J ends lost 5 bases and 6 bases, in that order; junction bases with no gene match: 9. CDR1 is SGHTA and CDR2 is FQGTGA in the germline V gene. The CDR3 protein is CASSPRTGGVAGELFF. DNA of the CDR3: TGTGCCAGCAGCCCACGGACAGGGGGGGTAGCCGGGGAGCTGTTTTTT. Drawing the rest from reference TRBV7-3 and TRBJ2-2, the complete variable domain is GAGVSQTPSNKVTEKGKYVELRCDPISGHTALYWYRQSLGQGPEFLIYFQGTGAADDSGLPNDRFFAVRPEGSVSTLKIQRTERGDSAVYLCASSPRTGGVAGELFFGEGSRLTVL.

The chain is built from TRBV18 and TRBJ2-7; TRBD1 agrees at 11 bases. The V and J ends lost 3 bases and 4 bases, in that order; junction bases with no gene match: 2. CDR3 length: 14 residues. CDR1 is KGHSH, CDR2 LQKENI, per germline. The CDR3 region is CASSPWDRGYEQYF. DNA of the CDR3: TGTGCCAGCTCACCTTGGGACAGGGGGTACGAGCAGTACTTC.

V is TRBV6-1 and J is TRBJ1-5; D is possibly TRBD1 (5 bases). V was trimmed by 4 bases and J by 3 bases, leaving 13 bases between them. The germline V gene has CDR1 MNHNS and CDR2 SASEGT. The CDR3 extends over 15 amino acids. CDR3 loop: CASSVVRDANQPQHF. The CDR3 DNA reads TGTGCCAGCAGTGTAGTCCGGGACGCCAATCAGCCCCAGCATTTT.

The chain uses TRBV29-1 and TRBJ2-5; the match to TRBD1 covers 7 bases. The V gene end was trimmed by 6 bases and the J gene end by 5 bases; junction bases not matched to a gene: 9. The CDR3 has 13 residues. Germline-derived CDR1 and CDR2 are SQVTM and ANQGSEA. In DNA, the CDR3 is TGCAGCGTAGACACAGGGGTCCGGGAGACCCAGTACTTC. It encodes CSVDTGVRETQYF.